The table lists the clone carrying this T cell receptor (beta chain) with a few counts. Its target is unknown. Germline and junction disagree at one end, which may indicate a read error. The length of the CDR3 is 14 residues. CDR1 and CDR2 from the germline V gene are KGHSY and FQNENV. Sequenced by immunoSEQ multiplex PCR; TCRdb stores in-frame clones only, minus some. This sample has about 26,000 clones; roughly four fifths occur once, and the top ten carry approximately 8.6%. The data belong to a study of neoadjuvant nivolumab and ipilimumab in lung cancer. Broader study findings: Pretherapy blood TCR richness correlated positively with resected tumor richness. TCR sequencing covered a small number of samples. TCR clonality did not significantly correlate with pathologic tumor regression.

This specimen consisted of tumor tissue, obtained after neoadjuvant nivolumab, alone or with ipilimumab, at or shortly before surgery. This TCR derives from an adult with non-small cell lung cancer. This sequence joins TRBV16 and TRBJ1-5; perhaps TRBD1 as D (6 bases). This CDR3 is CASIPGHRPKIGYF. Here the CDR3 DNA reads TGTGCCAGCATCCCGGGACATCGCCCCAAAATCGGGTATTTT.